Reported below is one TCR beta chain. The target antigen is unknown. Individual cDNA molecules each carried unique molecular identifiers attached by the library. In TCRdb, the RACE reads were re-called with MiXCR into one record per CDR3 protein. The sample shows 40,000 or so distinct CDR3 sequences, over 9.5% of them seen only once. The sample belongs to a study of human T cells and chemical hapten exposure. Study results and caveats: Compared with pre-sensitization or healthy control sets, expanded TCRs clustered more.

The length of the CDR3 is 13 residues. Germline-derived CDR1 and CDR2 are SGHTA and FQGNSA. The V end lost 0 bases, the J end lost 8 bases, and 9 bases lay between the germline ends. The sample's time point: pre-sensitization, week 0. As for treatment: therapeutic diphenylcyclopropenone sensitization with weekly scalp DPC. Phlebotomy was performed prior to application of every patch test. The TCR originated in a young man with alopecia areata. Some clones in this sample may be carry-over from other donors' samples. The input for sequencing was whole blood, taken in connection with sensitization to the hapten diphenylcyclopropenone (DPC). J is TRBJ2-3 and V is TRBV7-2, with no clear D. DNA for the CDR3: TGTGCCAGCAGCTTAGCGCCCACGGGTACGCAGTATTTT. Translation gives CASSLAPTGTQYF.